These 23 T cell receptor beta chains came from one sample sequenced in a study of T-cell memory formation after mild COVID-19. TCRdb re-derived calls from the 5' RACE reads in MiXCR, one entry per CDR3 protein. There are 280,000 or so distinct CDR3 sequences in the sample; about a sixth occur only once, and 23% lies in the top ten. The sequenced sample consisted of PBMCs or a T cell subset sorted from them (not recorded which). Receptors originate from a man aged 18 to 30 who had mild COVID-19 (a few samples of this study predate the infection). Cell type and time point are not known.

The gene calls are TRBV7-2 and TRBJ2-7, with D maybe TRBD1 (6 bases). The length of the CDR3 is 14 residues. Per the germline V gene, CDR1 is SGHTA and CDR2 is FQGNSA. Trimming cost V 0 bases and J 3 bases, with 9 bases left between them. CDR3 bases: TGTGCCAGCAGCTTAGCGACAGGCGACTACGAGCAGTACTTC. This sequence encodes CASSLATGDYEQYF. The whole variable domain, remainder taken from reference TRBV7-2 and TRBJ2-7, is GAGVSQSPSNKVTEKGKDVELRCDPISGHTALYWYRQSLGQGLEFLIYFQGNSAPDKSGLPSDRFSAERTGGSVSTLTIQRTQQEDSAVYLCASSLATGDYEQYFGPGTRLTVT.

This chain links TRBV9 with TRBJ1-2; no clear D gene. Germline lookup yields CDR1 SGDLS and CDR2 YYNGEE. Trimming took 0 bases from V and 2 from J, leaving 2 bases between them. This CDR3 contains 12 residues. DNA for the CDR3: TGTGCCAGCAGCGTAGTCAACTATGGCTACACCTTC. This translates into CASSVVNYGYTF.

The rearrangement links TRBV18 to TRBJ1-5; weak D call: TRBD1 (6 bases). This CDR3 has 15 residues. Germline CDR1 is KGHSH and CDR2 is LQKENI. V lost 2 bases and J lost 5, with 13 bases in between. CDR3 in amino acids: CASSPGGGGYQPQHF. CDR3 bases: TGTGCCAGCTCACCAGGCGGGGGGGGCTATCAGCCCCAGCATTTT.

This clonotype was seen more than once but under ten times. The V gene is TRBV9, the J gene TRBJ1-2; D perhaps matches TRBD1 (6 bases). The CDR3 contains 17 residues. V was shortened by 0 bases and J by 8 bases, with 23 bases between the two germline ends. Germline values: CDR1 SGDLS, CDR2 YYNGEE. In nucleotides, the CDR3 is TGTGCCAGCAGCGTAGCCGCCCCGACAGGCGGTATCGGGGGCTACACCTTC. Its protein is CASSVAAPTGGIGGYTF.

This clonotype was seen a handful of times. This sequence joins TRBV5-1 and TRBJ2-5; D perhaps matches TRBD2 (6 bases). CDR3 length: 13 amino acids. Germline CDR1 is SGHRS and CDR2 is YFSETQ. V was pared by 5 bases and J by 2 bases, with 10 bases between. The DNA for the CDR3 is TGCGCCAGCAGGGAGGGACGGCAAGAGACCCAGTACTTC. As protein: CASREGRQETQYF.

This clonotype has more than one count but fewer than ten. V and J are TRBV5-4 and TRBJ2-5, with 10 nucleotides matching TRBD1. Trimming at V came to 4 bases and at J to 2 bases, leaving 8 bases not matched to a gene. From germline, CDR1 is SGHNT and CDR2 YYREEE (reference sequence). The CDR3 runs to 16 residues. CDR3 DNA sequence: TGTGCCAGCAGCCGCCGGGACAGGGGTACTCAAGAGACCCAGTACTTC. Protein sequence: CASSRRDRGTQETQYF.

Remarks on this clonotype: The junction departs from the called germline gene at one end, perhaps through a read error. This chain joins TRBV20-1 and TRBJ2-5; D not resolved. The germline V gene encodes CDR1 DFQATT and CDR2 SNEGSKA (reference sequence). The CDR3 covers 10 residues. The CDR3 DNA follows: TGCAGTGCCAGAGGTGTCACCCAGTACTTC. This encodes CSARGVTQYF.

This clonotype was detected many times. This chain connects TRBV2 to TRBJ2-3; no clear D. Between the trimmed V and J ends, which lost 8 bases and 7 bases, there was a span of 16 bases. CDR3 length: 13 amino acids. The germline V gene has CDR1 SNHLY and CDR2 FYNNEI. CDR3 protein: CASQDPDPNTQYF. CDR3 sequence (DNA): TGTGCCAGCCAGGACCCCGATCCCAATACGCAGTATTTT.

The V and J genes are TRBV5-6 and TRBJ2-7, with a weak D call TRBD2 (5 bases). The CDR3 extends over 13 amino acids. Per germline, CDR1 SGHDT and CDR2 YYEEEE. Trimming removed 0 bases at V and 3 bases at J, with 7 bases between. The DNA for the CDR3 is TGTGCCAGCAGCTTGGTTCGGGGCTACGAGCAGTACGTC. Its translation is CASSLVRGYEQYV.

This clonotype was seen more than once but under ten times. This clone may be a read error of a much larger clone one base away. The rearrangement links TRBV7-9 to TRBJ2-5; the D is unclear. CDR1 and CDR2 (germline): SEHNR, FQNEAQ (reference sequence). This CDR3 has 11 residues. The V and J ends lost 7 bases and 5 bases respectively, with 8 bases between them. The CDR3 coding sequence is TGTGCCAGCAACCCTGGGGAGACCCAGTACTTC. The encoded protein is CASNPGETQYF. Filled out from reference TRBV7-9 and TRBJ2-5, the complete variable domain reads DTGVSQNPRHKITKRGQNVTFRCDPISEHNRLYWYRQTLGQGPEFLTYFQNEAQLEKSRLLSDRFSAERPKGSFSTLEIQRTEQGDSAMYLCASNPGETQYFGPGTRLLVL.

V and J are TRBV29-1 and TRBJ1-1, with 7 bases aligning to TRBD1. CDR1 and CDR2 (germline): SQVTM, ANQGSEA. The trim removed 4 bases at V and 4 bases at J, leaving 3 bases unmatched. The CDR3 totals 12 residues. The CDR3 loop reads CSVVPGGTEAFF. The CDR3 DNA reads TGCAGCGTTGTACCAGGGGGCACTGAAGCTTTCTTT.

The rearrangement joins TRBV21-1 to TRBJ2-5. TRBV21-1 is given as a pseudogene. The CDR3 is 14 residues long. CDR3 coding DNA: TGTGCCAGCAGCAAAGACGGCGTATTAGGAACCCAGTACTTC. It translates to CASSKDGVLGTQYF.

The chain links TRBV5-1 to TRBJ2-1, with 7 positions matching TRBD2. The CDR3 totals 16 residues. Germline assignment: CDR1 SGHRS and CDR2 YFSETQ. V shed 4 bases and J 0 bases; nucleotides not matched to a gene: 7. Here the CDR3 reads CASSGGDVGSYNEQFF. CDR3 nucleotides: TGCGCCAGCAGCGGGGGGGACGTTGGCTCCTACAATGAGCAGTTCTTC.

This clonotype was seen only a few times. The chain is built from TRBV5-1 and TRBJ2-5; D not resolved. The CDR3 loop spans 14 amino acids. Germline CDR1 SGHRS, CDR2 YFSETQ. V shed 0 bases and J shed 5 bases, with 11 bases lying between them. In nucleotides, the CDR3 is TGCGCCAGCAGCTTGGCGCCGGTCAGGGAGACCCAGTACTTC. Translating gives CASSLAPVRETQYF.

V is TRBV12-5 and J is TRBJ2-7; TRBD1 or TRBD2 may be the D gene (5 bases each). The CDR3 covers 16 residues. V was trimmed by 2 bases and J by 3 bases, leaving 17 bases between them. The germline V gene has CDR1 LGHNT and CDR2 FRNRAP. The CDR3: CASGLPSSRGGYEQYF. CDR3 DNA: TGTGCTAGTGGTTTGCCCTCTAGCCGGGGCGGCTACGAGCAGTACTTC. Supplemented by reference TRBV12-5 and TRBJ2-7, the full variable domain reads DARVTQTPRHKVTEMGQEVTMRCQPILGHNTVFWYRQTMMQGLELLAYFRNRAPLDDSGMPKDRFSAEMPDATLATLKIQPSEPRDSAVYFCASGLPSSRGGYEQYFGPGTRLTVT.

CDR3 sequence: CATSRRTGGVNGYTF. The DNA of the CDR3 is TGTGCCACCAGCAGAAGGACAGGGGGAGTGAATGGCTACACCTTC. The chain recombines TRBV15 with TRBJ1-2; TRBD1 aligns across 10 bases. Germline CDR1 and CDR2: LNHNV and YYDKDF (reference sequence). CDR3 length: 15 amino acids. With V trimmed by 2 bases and J by 6 bases, 6 bases remained unmatched.

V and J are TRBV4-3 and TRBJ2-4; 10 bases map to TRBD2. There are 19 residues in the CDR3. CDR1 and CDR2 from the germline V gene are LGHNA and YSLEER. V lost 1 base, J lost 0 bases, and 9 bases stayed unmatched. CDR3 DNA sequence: TGCGCCAGCAGCCAAGGTTATACTAGCGGGGAGCTAGCCAAAAACATTCAGTACTTC. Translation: CASSQGYTSGELAKNIQYF.

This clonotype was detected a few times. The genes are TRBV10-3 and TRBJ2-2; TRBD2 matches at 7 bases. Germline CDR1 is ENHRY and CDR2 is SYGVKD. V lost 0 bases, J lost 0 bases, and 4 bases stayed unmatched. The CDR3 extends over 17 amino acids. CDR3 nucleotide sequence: TGTGCCATCAGTGAGTCGGAGCGGGAAACGAACACCGGGGAGCTGTTTTTT. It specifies CAISESERETNTGELFF.

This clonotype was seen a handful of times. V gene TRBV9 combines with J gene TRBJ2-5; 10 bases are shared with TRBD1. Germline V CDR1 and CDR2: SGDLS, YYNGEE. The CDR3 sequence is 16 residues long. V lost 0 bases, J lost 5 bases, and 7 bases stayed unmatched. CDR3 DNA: TGTGCCAGCAGCGTAGACGGACAGGGGGGAGGCGAGACCCAGTACTTC. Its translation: CASSVDGQGGGETQYF.

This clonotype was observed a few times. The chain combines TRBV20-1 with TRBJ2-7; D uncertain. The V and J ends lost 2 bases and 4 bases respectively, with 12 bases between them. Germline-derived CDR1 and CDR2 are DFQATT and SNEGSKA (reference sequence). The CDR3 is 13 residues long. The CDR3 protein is CSARSKPRYEQYV. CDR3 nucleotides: TGCAGTGCTAGAAGCAAACCGCGTTACGAGCAGTACGTC.

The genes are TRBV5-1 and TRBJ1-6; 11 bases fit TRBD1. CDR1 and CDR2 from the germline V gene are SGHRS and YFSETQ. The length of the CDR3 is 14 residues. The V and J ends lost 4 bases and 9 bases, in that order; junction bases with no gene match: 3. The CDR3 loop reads CASSPGQGASPLHF. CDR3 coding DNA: TGCGCCAGCAGCCCAGGACAGGGGGCTTCACCCCTCCACTTT.

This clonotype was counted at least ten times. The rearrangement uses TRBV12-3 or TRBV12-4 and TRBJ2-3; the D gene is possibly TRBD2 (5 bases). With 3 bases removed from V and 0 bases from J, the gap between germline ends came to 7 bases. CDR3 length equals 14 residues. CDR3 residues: CASSFSGSTDTQYF. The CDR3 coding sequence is TGTGCCAGCAGTTTTTCGGGGAGCACAGATACGCAGTATTTT.

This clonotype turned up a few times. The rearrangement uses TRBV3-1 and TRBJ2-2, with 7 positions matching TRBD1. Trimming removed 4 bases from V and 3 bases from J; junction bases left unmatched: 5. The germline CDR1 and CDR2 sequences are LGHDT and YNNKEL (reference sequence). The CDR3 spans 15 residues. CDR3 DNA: TGTGCCAGCAGCCCCTTAGACAGGGACACCGGGGAGCTGTTTTTT. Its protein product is CASSPLDRDTGELFF. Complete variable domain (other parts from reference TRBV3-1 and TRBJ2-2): DTAVSQTPKYLVTQMGNDKSIKCEQNLGHDTMYWYKQDSKKFLKIMFSYNNKELIINETVPNRFSPKSPDKAHLNLHINSLELGDSAVYFCASSPLDRDTGELFFGEGSRLTVL.